This T cell receptor beta chain was recorded in a study of T cell repertoires in cytomegalovirus infection. Study as a whole: CMV epitopes used comprised recently identified HLA-C-restricted ones and well-studied HLA-B-restricted ones. From public TCR beta signatures came an indication of both CMV infection and matching HLA type. Whole-study results and caveats: Predominance within the ex vivo response was attributable to HLA-C-restricted CMV-specific TCR beta clonotypes.

TCRdb processed the reads anew with MiXCR; each CDR3 protein has one entry. The data contain 450,000 to 650,000 distinct CDR3 sequences, about 39% of them singletons. The table lists this clonotype with a few counts. What it binds is unknown. Trimming took 3 bases from V and 3 from J; bases not matched to a gene: 10. The CDR3 length is 16 residues. Germline V gives CDR1 LNHDA, CDR2 SQIVND (reference sequence). This rearrangement joins TRBV19 to TRBJ1-2, with 7 positions matching TRBD1. This specimen was cultured PBMCs, taken from culture after CMV antigen stimulation. This TCR was recovered from a human donor in good health (CMV status not recorded). Some clones in this sample may be carry-over from other donors' samples. The CDR3 nucleotides read TGTGCCAGTAGTATCTTGACAGGGCGCGCCTACTATGGCTACACCTTC. Its protein is CASSILTGRAYYGYTF.